The 10 T cell receptor beta chains in this list originate from one sample, sequenced in a study of human T cells and chemical hapten exposure. Time point described: patch test 1, 2 weeks after DPC sensitization. Documented treatment: therapeutic diphenylcyclopropenone sensitization with weekly scalp DPC. TCRdb analysed the RACE reads with MiXCR anew, one entry per CDR3 protein. The sample lists under 130,000 distinct CDR3 sequences; more than 9.5% were seen once. The sample here was whole blood, taken in connection with sensitization to the hapten diphenylcyclopropenone (DPC). The receptors come from a woman aged 40 to 50 with alopecia areata. Some clones in this sample may be carry-over from other donors' samples.

This clonotype was detected many times. V gene TRBV6-2 or TRBV6-3 combines with J gene TRBJ2-5; TRBD1 matches 9 bases. With V trimmed by 7 bases and J by 7 bases, 10 bases remained unmatched. Looked up from germline, CDR1 is MNHEY and CDR2 is SVGEGT. CDR3 length: 14 amino acids. Here the CDR3 DNA reads TGTGCCAGCACCCAAGCCGGGACAGGGTCGACCCAGTACTTC. Translation: CASTQAGTGSTQYF.

The count of this clonotype is one. The V call is TRBV5-1, the J call TRBJ2-1; maybe TRBD2 (5 bases). Trimming took 0 bases from V and 10 from J, leaving 11 bases between them. The CDR3 runs 13 residues. Germline V gives CDR1 SGHRS, CDR2 YFSETQ. Here the CDR3 DNA reads TGCGCCAGCAGCTTGGAGGTAGAGCGGGAGCAGTTCTTC. This sequence encodes CASSLEVEREQFF.

There are many counts of this clonotype. The rearrangement uses TRBV2 and TRBJ2-7; D is undetermined. The V gene's germline CDR1 is SNHLY and CDR2 FYNNEI. V dropped 6 bases and J dropped 2 bases, with 14 bases sitting between them. The CDR3 runs 14 residues. The CDR3 nucleotides are TGTGCCAGCAGCCCGGACGGCCTAACCTACGAGCAGTACTTC. The encoded protein is CASSPDGLTYEQYF.

This clonotype was seen a few times. The J gene is TRBJ1-1, the V gene TRBV18, with D maybe TRBD1 (5 bases). Trimming pared 2 bases from V and 5 bases from J, leaving 9 bases between. This CDR3 spans 13 amino acids. Germline V gene data show CDR1 as KGHSH and CDR2 as LQKENI. In nucleotides, the CDR3 is TGTGCCAGCTCACCAACGGGGGTAACTGAAGCTTTCTTT. This sequence encodes CASSPTGVTEAFF.

On this clonotype itself: One end of the junction is discordant with germline, which a read error may explain. V and J are TRBV20-1 and TRBJ1-5, with D uncertain. The CDR3 contains 15 residues. The germline gives CDR1 DFQATT, CDR2 SNEGSKA (reference sequence). In DNA form, the CDR3 reads TGCAGTGCTAGAGATCCAGTCAGAAACAATCGGCCCCAGCATTTT. Protein product: CSARDPVRNNRPQHF.

This clonotype was seen more than once but under ten times. The rearrangement links TRBV18 to TRBJ1-2; D is uncertain. Per the germline V gene, CDR1 is KGHSH and CDR2 is LQKENI. V was cut by 5 bases and J by 0 bases, with 13 bases left in between. This CDR3 spans 15 amino acids. CDR3 sequence reads: CASSETVSTNYGYTF. CDR3 sequence (DNA): TGTGCCAGCTCAGAAACAGTGTCGACTAACTATGGCTACACCTTC.

This chain links TRBV7-2 with TRBJ2-1; D gene uncertain. Germline values: CDR1 SGHTA, CDR2 FQGNSA. V lost 3 bases and J lost 3, with 12 bases in between. The CDR3 consists of 15 residues. The CDR3 region has the DNA TGTGCCAGCAGCTTTCCGGACGCGTACTACAATGAGCAGTTCTTC. Protein sequence: CASSFPDAYYNEQFF.

This rearrangement joins TRBV2 to TRBJ1-2, with D perhaps TRBD1 (6 bases). Looked up from germline, CDR1 is SNHLY and CDR2 is FYNNEI. There are 16 residues in the CDR3. Trimming shortened V by 1 base and J by 7 bases, and 19 bases separated the two germline ends. The CDR3 region has the DNA TGTGCCAGCAGTGAAGACGGGACACCCTCTAGAGGTGGCTACACCTTC. Translating gives CASSEDGTPSRGGYTF.

This clonotype was observed once. V usage is TRBV7-2 and J usage is TRBJ1-2, with TRBD1 matching 9 bases. Trimming removed 5 bases from V and 4 bases from J; junction bases left unmatched: 8. CDR1 and CDR2 (germline): SGHTA, FQGNSA. The CDR3 loop spans 15 amino acids. The CDR3 reads CASSLKGQGGYGYTF. As DNA, the CDR3 is TGTGCCAGCAGCCTAAAGGGACAGGGCGGCTATGGCTACACCTTC.

The gene calls are TRBV27 and TRBJ1-1, with D possibly matching TRBD1 (6 bases). Germline V CDR1 and CDR2: MNHEY, SMNVEV (reference sequence). The length of the CDR3 is 14 residues. Trimming removed 2 bases from V and 4 bases from J, with 11 bases in between. CDR3 DNA: TGTGCCAGCAGTTTACAGGGACATTTCACTGAAGCTTTCTTT. Amino acid sequence: CASSLQGHFTEAFF.